The 22 T cell receptor beta chains below come from one sample, sequenced in a study of T cells expressing NK-cell markers. One entry per CDR3 protein, without DNA, is what TCRdb gives after re-calling the 5' RACE reads. The sample table sets out approximately 460,000 distinct CDR3 sequences. The sequenced sample was blood T cells: a sorted CD56 or NKG2C T cell subset, CD4+ or CD8+ T cells, or bulk PBMC T cells (not recorded which). These receptors originate from a woman between 18 and 70 years old in good health.

The chain combines TRBV18 with TRBJ2-1; TCRdb's assignment of TRBD1 cannot be checked, as there is no DNA. CDR1 is KGHSH and CDR2 is LQKENI in the germline V gene. This CDR3 is 15 amino acids long. CDR3 region: CASSPGQAINNEQFF.

The chain recombines TRBV28 with TRBJ2-7; TCRdb outputs TRBD1, but without DNA this stays unchecked. The CDR3 covers 13 residues. In germline, CDR1 is MDHEN, CDR2 SYDVKM. CDR3 loop: CATKDRLSYEQYF.

The chain links TRBV20-1 to TRBJ2-7. The CDR3 consists of 14 residues. CDR1 is DFQATT and CDR2 is SNEGSKA in the germline V gene (reference sequence). The CDR3 loop reads CSASQATISYEQYF.

The chain joins TRBV27 to TRBJ1-5; the TCRdb call, TRBD1, lacks DNA for checking. CDR3 length: 16 residues. The germline gives CDR1 MNHEY, CDR2 SMNVEV (reference sequence). The chain's CDR3 is CASSFRGRTSNQPQHF.

This chain links TRBV9 with TRBJ2-7; TCRdb's D gene call, TRBD1, goes unchecked for lack of DNA. The CDR3 is made up of 14 amino acids. The germline CDR1 and CDR2 sequences are SGDLS and YYNGEE. The CDR3 is CASSEGGQGYEQYF.

The genes are TRBV20-1 and TRBJ2-3; the TCRdb D gene call, TRBD2, has no DNA to confirm it. CDR1 and CDR2 (germline): DFQATT, SNEGSKA (reference sequence). The CDR3 totals 16 residues. This chain's CDR3 is CSAKGLAGASTDTQYF.

The chain links TRBV6-5 to TRBJ1-2; TCRdb gives TRBD1 as the D gene, but with no DNA this cannot be confirmed. CDR1 and CDR2 from the germline V gene are MNHEY and SVGAGI. The CDR3 loop spans 15 amino acids. The CDR3 region is CASSYADSTNYGYTF.

The chain employs TRBV29-1 and TRBJ2-1; TCRdb's assignment of TRBD1 cannot be checked, as there is no DNA. There are 14 residues in the CDR3. In germline, CDR1 is SQVTM, CDR2 ANQGSEA. This CDR3 is CSVDGTYSYNEQFF.

V usage is TRBV20-1 and J usage is TRBJ2-7; as DNA is missing, the TRBD2 call by TCRdb cannot be tested. This CDR3 comprises 14 residues. The germline gives CDR1 DFQATT, CDR2 SNEGSKA (reference sequence). CDR3 region: CSASQAGPSYEQYF.

The CDR3 is CASRLNRADGYTF. The chain carries TRBV5-1 and TRBJ1-2; TCRdb picks TRBD1, but there is no DNA to check that call. CDR3 length equals 13 residues. The V gene's germline CDR1 is SGHRS and CDR2 YFSETQ.

V gene TRBV6-2 or TRBV6-3 combines with J gene TRBJ2-3. The germline gives CDR1 MNHEY, CDR2 SVGEGT. The CDR3 sequence is 13 residues long. The CDR3 protein is CASSYRSTDTQYF.

The V gene is TRBV11-3, the J gene TRBJ2-7; no DNA is available, so the TRBD2 call from TCRdb remains unchecked. The CDR3 is 15 residues long. CDR1 SGHNT and CDR2 YENEEA come from the germline V gene. The CDR3 reads CASSFSSGSSYEQYF.

The chain couples TRBV11-2 to TRBJ2-1; absent DNA, TCRdb's TRBD2 call cannot be checked. CDR3 length: 12 amino acids. Germline values: CDR1 SGHAT, CDR2 FQNNGV. The CDR3 sequence is CASSQTRGLVFF.

The V and J genes are TRBV12-3 or TRBV12-4 and TRBJ2-5; TCRdb designates TRBD1, a call that cannot be tested without DNA. The CDR3 has 16 amino acids. Here the CDR3 reads CASSLRSGRGQETQYF.

The V and J genes are TRBV29-1 and TRBJ2-7; TCRdb's D call, TRBD2, is unchecked because there is no DNA. The germline V gene encodes CDR1 SQVTM and CDR2 ANQGSEA. This CDR3 has 14 amino acids. CDR3 amino acids: CSVLGGGNSYEQYF.

This chain connects TRBV7-3 to TRBJ2-1; lacking DNA, the TRBD2 call made by TCRdb goes unchecked. Looked up from germline, CDR1 is SGHTA and CDR2 is FQGTGA. There are 16 residues in the CDR3. This CDR3 is CASSPGLAGGLDEQFF.

V usage is TRBV12-3 or TRBV12-4 and J usage is TRBJ2-1; checking the TCRdb D call of TRBD1 is not possible without DNA. The length of the CDR3 is 15 residues. The CDR3 sequence is CASKSSGGLPGEQFF.

The CDR3 is CASSFSGEKQPQHF. The chain carries TRBV5-1 and TRBJ1-5. Germline V gene sequence: CDR1 SGHRS, CDR2 YFSETQ. CDR3 size: 14 residues.

The rearrangement links TRBV19 to TRBJ2-1; TCRdb outputs TRBD1, but without DNA this stays unchecked. Germline V gene data show CDR1 as LNHDA and CDR2 as SQIVND (reference sequence). The CDR3 consists of 15 residues. CDR3 amino acids: CASISHSGALNEQFF.

The chain joins TRBV5-1 to TRBJ2-3; the D call of TRBD2 rests on TCRdb alone, since no DNA is present to check it. The CDR3 spans 17 residues. Germline V gene data show CDR1 as SGHRS and CDR2 as YFSETQ. The CDR3 protein is CASSLAVTSGSTDTQYF.

The rearrangement uses TRBV12-3 or TRBV12-4 and TRBJ2-3; checking the TCRdb D call of TRBD2 is not possible without DNA. The CDR3 length is 14 residues. The chain's CDR3 is CASRMGLAVDTQYF.

The gene calls are TRBV29-1 and TRBJ2-3; TCRdb returns TRBD1, unconfirmable since there is no DNA. The CDR3 runs to 14 residues. Germline values: CDR1 SQVTM, CDR2 ANQGSEA. CDR3: CSVGTAPSTDTQYF.